Listed below are T cell receptor beta chains from one sample, sequenced in a study of control samples from healthy donors and cancer patients. Sequencing was performed with immunoSEQ multiplex PCR; in TCRdb, only in-frame clones are kept and a portion is missing. Here the sample spans about 120,000 clones, around nine tenths being singletons. The sequenced sample was blood. The receptors shown here come from a man younger than 45 in good health. CDR3s include the opening cysteine and the closing phenylalanine or tryptophan. Each record gives: D gene, clone size, V gene, J gene, CDR3 protein, CDR3 DNA. A D gene is named only where the DNA matches it firmly. Size values are once, few and many counts, or a class for expanded clones, and some rows have none.

D: NA
size: once
V: TRBV10-2
J: TRBJ2-5
CDR3: CASSESGLQETQYF
DNA: TGCGCCAGCAGTGAGTCGGGACTCCAAGAGACCCAGTACTTC

D: TRBD1
size: NA
V: TRBV10-3
J: TRBJ1-1
CDR3: CAISDTGGRTEAFF
DNA: TGTGCCATCAGTGACACAGGGGGACGTACTGAAGCTTTCTTT

D: TRBD1
size: NA
V: TRBV3-1/TRBV3-2
J: TRBJ1-1
CDR3: CASSQGQVPNTEAFF
DNA: TGTGCCAGCAGCCAGGGACAGGTTCCGAACACTGAAGCTTTCTTT

D: NA
size: NA
V: TRBV10-3
J: TRBJ2-1
CDR3: CAISEGVGGLEQFF
DNA: TGTGCCATCAGTGAGGGAGTCGGGGGACTTGAGCAGTTCTTC

D: NA
size: NA
V: TRBV4-1
J: TRBJ1-5
CDR3: CASSHEGGDSNQPQHF
DNA: TGCGCCAGCAGCCATGAGGGAGGGGATAGCAATCAGCCCCAGCATTTT

D: TRBD1
size: NA
V: TRBV3-1/TRBV3-2
J: TRBJ1-2
CDR3: CASSHRDRPDGYTF
DNA: TGTGCCAGCAGTCATCGGGACAGGCCGGATGGCTACACCTTC

D: NA
size: NA
V: TRBV7-9
J: TRBJ1-4
CDR3: CASSPRGGGTNEKLFF
DNA: TGTGCCAGCAGCCCACGCGGGGGGGGCACTAATGAAAAACTGTTTTTT

D: TRBD1
size: NA
V: TRBV7-2
J: TRBJ1-1
CDR3: CASSVRQGRGTEAFF
DNA: TGTGCCAGCAGCGTCCGACAGGGGAGAGGAACTGAAGCTTTCTTT

D: NA
size: few
V: TRBV10-1
J: TRBJ2-7
CDR3: CASSRTALGGEQYF
DNA: TGCGCCAGCAGCCGGACCGCTTTAGGGGGCGAGCAGTACTTC

D: TRBD1
size: NA
V: TRBV2
J: TRBJ1-1
CDR3: CASRDRGFNTEAFF
DNA: TGTGCCAGCAGGGACAGGGGCTTCAACACTGAAGCTTTCTTT

D: NA
size: NA
V: TRBV9
J: TRBJ1-1
CDR3: CASSVGRNTEAFF
DNA: TGTGCCAGCAGCGTAGGGCGGAACACTGAAGCTTTCTTT